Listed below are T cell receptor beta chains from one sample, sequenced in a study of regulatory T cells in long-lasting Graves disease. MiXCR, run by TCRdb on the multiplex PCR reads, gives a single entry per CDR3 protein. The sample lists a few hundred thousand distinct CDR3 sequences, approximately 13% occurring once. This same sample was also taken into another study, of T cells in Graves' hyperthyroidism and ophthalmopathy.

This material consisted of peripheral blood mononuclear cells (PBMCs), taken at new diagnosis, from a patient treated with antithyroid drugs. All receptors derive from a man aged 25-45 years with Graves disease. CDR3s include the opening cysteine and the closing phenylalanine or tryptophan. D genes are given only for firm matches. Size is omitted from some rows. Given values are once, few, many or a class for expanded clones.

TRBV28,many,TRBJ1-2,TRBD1,CASTVTGGIYGYTF,TGTGCCAGCACCGTGACAGGGGGCATATATGGCTACACCTTC
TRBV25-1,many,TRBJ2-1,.,CASTQSGGTPLNEQFF,TGTGCCAGCACCCAAAGCGGCGGGACGCCCCTCAATGAGCAGTTCTTC
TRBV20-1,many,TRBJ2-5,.,CSASPEDSVMRETQYF,TGCAGTGCTAGCCCCGAGGACAGCGTAATGAGAGAGACCCAGTACTTC
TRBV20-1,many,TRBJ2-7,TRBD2,CSALGLAGDYEQYF,TGCAGTGCCCTGGGACTAGCGGGAGACTACGAGCAGTACTTC
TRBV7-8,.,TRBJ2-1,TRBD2,CASSGGLAGGGVSNEQFF,TGTGCCAGCAGCGGGGGGTTAGCGGGAGGGGGTGTAAGTAATGAGCAGTTCTTC
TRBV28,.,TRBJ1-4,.,CASSKGAVYATNEKLFF,TGTGCCAGCTCCAAAGGGGCAGTGTATGCAACTAATGAAAAACTGTTTTTT
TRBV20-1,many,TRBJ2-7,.,CSVQTARGVSYEQYF,TGCAGTGTGCAGACCGCCAGGGGCGTCTCCTACGAGCAGTACTTC
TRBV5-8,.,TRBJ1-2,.,CASSLVRGNYGYTF,TGTGCCAGCAGCTTGGTTAGGGGAAACTATGGCTACACCTTC
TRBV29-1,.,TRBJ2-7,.,CSVEERSGGIGDEQYF,TGCAGCGTTGAAGAAAGGTCCGGGGGTATAGGGGACGAGCAGTACTTC
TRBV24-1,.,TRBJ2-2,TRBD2,CATSDHLTSVRRELFF,TGTGCCACCAGTGACCATCTTACTAGCGTGAGAAGGGAGCTGTTTTTT
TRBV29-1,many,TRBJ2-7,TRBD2,CSVEGGEDEQYF,TGCAGCGTTGAGGGAGGGGAGGACGAGCAGTACTTC
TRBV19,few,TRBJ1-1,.,CASSSPTGNTEAFF,TGTGCCAGTAGTAGTCCGACAGGGAACACTGAAGCTTTCTTT
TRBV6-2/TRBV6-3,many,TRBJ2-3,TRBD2,CASSYSTSGKDTQYF,TGTGCCAGCAGTTACTCAACTAGCGGGAAGGATACGCAGTATTTT
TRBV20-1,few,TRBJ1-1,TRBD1,CSASPDRATEAFF,TGCAGTGCTAGCCCCGACAGGGCAACTGAAGCTTTCTTT
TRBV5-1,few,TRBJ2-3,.,CASSLAGDLEDTQYF,TGCGCCAGCAGCTTGGCGGGAGACCTAGAAGATACGCAGTATTTT
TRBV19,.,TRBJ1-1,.,CASSIEPTANTEAFF,TGTGCCAGTAGTATAGAACCTACAGCGAACACTGAAGCTTTCTTT
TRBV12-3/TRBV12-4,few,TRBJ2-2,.,CASSLDMSGELFF,TGTGCCAGCAGTTTAGATATGTCCGGGGAGCTGTTTTTT
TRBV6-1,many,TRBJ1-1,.,CASSPAGAGNTEAFF,TGTGCCAGCAGCCCTGCAGGGGCTGGGAACACTGAAGCTTTCTTT
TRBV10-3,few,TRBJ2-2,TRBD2,CAISELTSGRASVTGELFF,TGTGCCATCAGTGAGTTGACTAGCGGGAGGGCCTCGGTCACCGGGGAGCTGTTTTTT
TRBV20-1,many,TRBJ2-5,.,CSARDLGEAQYF,TGCAGTGCTAGAGATCTAGGGGAGGCCCAGTACTTC
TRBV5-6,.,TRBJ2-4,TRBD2,CASRRNSGQLAKNIQYF,TGTGCCAGCAGGCGAAATAGCGGGCAGCTAGCCAAAAACATTCAGTACTTC
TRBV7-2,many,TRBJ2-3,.,CASSLEGGNTDTQYF,TGTGCCAGCAGCTTAGAGGGGGGAAACACAGATACGCAGTATTTT
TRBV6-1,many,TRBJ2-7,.,CASSQTSAYEQYF,TGTGCCAGCAGTCAGACTAGTGCCTACGAGCAGTACTTC
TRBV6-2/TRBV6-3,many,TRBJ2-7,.,CASSYLVTIYEQYF,TGTGCCAGCAGTTACCTCGTAACTATATACGAGCAGTACTTC
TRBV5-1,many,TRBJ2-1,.,CASRGGGGTEFF,TGCGCCAGCAGAGGAGGGGGAGGGACCGAGTTCTTC
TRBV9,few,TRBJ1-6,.,CASSVVGDSPLHF,TGTGCCAGCAGCGTAGTGGGGGATTCACCCCTCCACTTT